The rows below give T cell receptor beta chains drawn from one sample of a study of vaccination and CD4 T cells after COVID-19. The antigens of these receptors remain unknown. TCRdb ran MiXCR on the PCR reads and lists one entry per CDR3 protein. This table has 13,000 to 15,000 distinct CDR3 sequences, about 55% appearing once. The specimen comprised CD4+ T cells from blood, cultured in vitro, sampled before SARS-CoV-2 vaccination. The receptors shown here come from a human donor who had recovered from COVID-19. The CDR3 runs from the conserved cysteine through the conserved F or W. The order of the fields is D gene, CDR3 length, clone size, V gene, J gene, CDR3 protein, CDR3 DNA. A D gene is named only where the DNA matches it firmly. The size field is filled for only some rows; it gives once, few, many or a size class.

>.|12|.|TRBV20-1|TRBJ2-7
CNPIRESYEQYF
TGCAATCCCATCAGGGAATCCTACGAGCAGTACTTC
>.|15|few|TRBV20-1|TRBJ2-6
CSASKTPSGANVLTF
TGCAGTGCTAGTAAAACTCCCTCTGGGGCCAACGTCCTGACTTTC
>.|15|.|TRBV20-1|TRBJ1-6
CSARDIREGGSTLHF
TGCAGTGCTAGAGATATTCGAGAGGGGGGCTCGACCCTCCACTTT
>.|13|.|TRBV18|TRBJ2-5
CASSPLALETQYF
TGTGCCAGCTCACCACTAGCGTTAGAGACCCAGTACTTC
>.|13|.|TRBV5-1|TRBJ1-1
CASSFPEGTEAFF
TGCGCCAGCAGCTTCCCCGAGGGCACTGAAGCTTTCTTT
>.|13|.|TRBV30|TRBJ2-5
CAWSVGWGETQYF
TGTGCCTGGAGTGTAGGATGGGGGGAGACCCAGTACTTC
>.|14|once|TRBV7-8|TRBJ2-7
CASSPQESSYEQYF
TGTGCCAGCAGCCCTCAGGAGAGCTCCTACGAGCAGTACTTC
>TRBD1|18|.|TRBV12-3/TRBV12-4|TRBJ1-5
CASSLETAGGGNNQPQHF
TGTGCCAGCAGTTTAGAAACTGCAGGGGGCGGAAACAATCAGCCCCAGCATTTT
>TRBD2|15|.|TRBV23-1|TRBJ2-2
CASSLRAGESGELFF
TGCGCCAGCAGTCTTAGGGCGGGAGAGTCCGGGGAGCTGTTTTTT
>TRBD2|16|.|TRBV20-1|TRBJ2-1
CSASNRATSGSHEQFF
TGCAGTGCTAGTAATCGTGCGACTAGCGGGAGTCATGAGCAGTTCTTC
>TRBD2|15|.|TRBV6-2/TRBV6-3|TRBJ2-5
CASSSLTSGRETQYF
TGTGCCAGCAGTTCCCTGACTAGCGGGAGGGAGACCCAGTACTTC
>.|12|.|TRBV7-3|TRBJ2-2
CASSSNTGELFF
TGTGCCAGCAGCTCGAACACCGGGGAGCTGTTTTTT
>.|15|.|TRBV7-2|TRBJ1-3
CASSLQVSSGNTIYF
TGTGCCAGCAGCCTACAGGTCAGCTCTGGAAACACCATATATTTT
>TRBD2|14|few|TRBV7-2|TRBJ2-3
CASSLVSSGDTQYF
TGTGCCAGCAGCTTAGTTTCTAGCGGAGATACGCAGTATTTT
>.|13|few|TRBV6-1|TRBJ1-4
CASSPNRVGGLFF
TGTGCCAGCAGTCCGAATAGAGTGGGGGGACTGTTTTTT
>.|13|few|TRBV25-1|TRBJ2-6
CASSGTGANVLTF
TGTGCCAGCAGTGGGACTGGGGCCAACGTCCTGACTTTC
>.|13|.|TRBV7-9|TRBJ1-1
CASSTQGNTEAFF
TGTGCCAGCAGCACCCAGGGGAACACTGAAGCTTTCTTT
>.|14|few|TRBV27|TRBJ2-7
CASSWGAGPYEQYF
TGTGCCAGCAGTTGGGGAGCGGGTCCCTACGAGCAGTACTTC
>TRBD2|15|.|TRBV20-1|TRBJ2-7
CSASPSGRVGYEQYF
TGCAGTGCTAGTCCTAGCGGGAGGGTTGGCTACGAGCAGTACTTC
>.|15|few|TRBV20-1|TRBJ2-5
CSAGDDGGTGETQYF
TGCAGTGCGGGGGACGACGGAGGGACTGGGGAGACCCAGTACTTC
>.|13|.|TRBV20-1|TRBJ1-2
CSAVRGGNYGYTF
TGCAGTGCAGTCCGGGGAGGTAACTATGGCTACACCTTC
>.|14|.|TRBV25-1|TRBJ2-7
CASSRVDSSYEQYF
TGTGCCAGCAGCAGGGTAGATAGCTCCTACGAGCAGTACTTC
>TRBD1|15|few|TRBV7-2|TRBJ2-5
CASSFEQGYQETQYF
TGTGCCAGCAGCTTCGAACAGGGGTACCAAGAGACCCAGTACTTC
>.|17|.|TRBV7-9|TRBJ2-5
CASSMRVQALVRAVQYF
TGTGCCAGCAGTATGAGGGTACAGGCTTTGGTCAGGGCGGTCCAGTACTTC
>.|17|once|TRBV20-1|TRBJ2-1
CSARDYSAGGLRNEQFF
TGCAGTGCTAGAGATTATTCTGCTGGAGGACTACGCAATGAGCAGTTCTTC
>.|13|once|TRBV12-3/TRBV12-4|TRBJ2-1
CASRETWADEQFF
TGTGCCAGCAGAGAGACCTGGGCCGATGAGCAGTTCTTC
>TRBD2|15|once|TRBV27|TRBJ2-7
CASSEMGGNSYEQYF
TGTGCCAGCAGTGAGATGGGGGGGAACTCCTACGAGCAGTACTTC
>TRBD1|15|.|TRBV4-1|TRBJ2-5
CASRHTGVPQETQYF
TGCGCCAGCCGCCATACAGGGGTCCCGCAAGAGACCCAGTACTTC
>TRBD2|17|.|TRBV6-1|TRBJ2-7
CASSPWFTSGNNYEQYF
TGTGCCAGCAGTCCTTGGTTCACTAGCGGGAACAACTACGAGCAGTACTTC
>.|10|.|TRBV20-1|TRBJ2-7
CSASRGEQYF
TGCAGTGCTTCTCGGGGAGAGCAGTACTTC
>TRBD1|13|.|TRBV19|TRBJ1-1
CASEGQGNTEAFF
TGTGCCAGTGAGGGACAGGGGAACACTGAAGCTTTCTTT
>.|13|.|TRBV28|TRBJ1-5
CVSSDPGGQPQHF
TGTGTCAGCAGTGACCCGGGGGGTCAGCCCCAGCATTTT
>.|15|few|TRBV19|TRBJ1-3
CASSPIGNPGNTIYF
TGTGCCAGTAGTCCCATTGGAAACCCTGGAAACACCATATATTTT
>TRBD2|14|.|TRBV2|TRBJ2-5
CASSEGLREETQYF
TGTGCCAGCAGTGAAGGGTTGCGGGAGGAGACCCAGTACTTC
>.|16|.|TRBV7-9|TRBJ1-6
CASSLSRSAYNSPLHF
TGTGCCAGCAGCTTATCTCGGAGCGCCTATAATTCACCCCTCCACTTT
>TRBD2|14|.|TRBV2|TRBJ2-1
CASSSETSGNEQFF
TGTGCCAGCAGTTCTGAGACTAGCGGCAATGAGCAGTTCTTC
>.|12|.|TRBV28|TRBJ1-5
CATQYSNQPQHF
TGTGCCACACAATATAGCAATCAGCCCCAGCATTTT
>.|15|.|TRBV19|TRBJ2-1
CASSISRPANNEQFF
TGTGCCAGTAGTATTTCAAGGCCTGCCAACAATGAGCAGTTCTTC
>.|16|.|TRBV7-9|TRBJ2-1
CASSLARGGAYNEQFF
TGTGCCAGCAGCTTAGCGCGTGGCGGAGCGTACAATGAGCAGTTCTTC
>.|16|.|TRBV20-1|TRBJ1-2
CSARQLRGAQGYGYTF
TGCAGTGCTAGACAACTAAGGGGGGCTCAGGGCTATGGCTACACCTTC
>TRBD2|17|.|TRBV28|TRBJ2-3
CASSLEASGTSTDTQYF
TGTGCCAGCAGTTTAGAGGCTAGCGGAACTAGCACAGATACGCAGTATTTT
>.|12|.|TRBV12-3/TRBV12-4|TRBJ2-7
CASSFRSYEQYF
TGTGCCAGCAGTTTTAGATCCTACGAGCAGTACTTC
>TRBD1|13|.|TRBV20-1|TRBJ1-5
CSARRTGNQPQHF
TGCAGTGCTAGAAGGACAGGGAATCAGCCCCAGCATTTT
>.|14|.|TRBV5-1|TRBJ1-2
CASSLGGLHYGYTF
TGCGCCAGCAGCTTGGGTGGGTTACACTATGGCTACACCTTC
>.|14|.|TRBV2|TRBJ2-1
CASRSTTSYNEQFF
TGTGCCAGCAGGTCGACGACTAGTTACAATGAGCAGTTCTTC
>TRBD1|15|once|TRBV20-1|TRBJ2-3
CSAFYRGRAADTQYF
TGCAGTGCTTTTTACAGGGGGCGGGCAGCAGATACGCAGTATTTT
>.|17|.|TRBV27|TRBJ1-1
CASSAGMAGGRNTEAFF
TGTGCCAGCAGTGCCGGGATGGCGGGAGGCCGAAACACTGAAGCTTTCTTT
>.|16|.|TRBV6-5|TRBJ2-7
CASSYSRLATNHEQYF
TGTGCCAGCAGTTATTCCCGGCTAGCCACCAACCACGAGCAGTACTTC
>.|15|.|TRBV28|TRBJ1-1
CASSLFMREGTEAFF
TGTGCCAGCAGTTTATTCATGAGGGAGGGCACTGAAGCTTTCTTT
>TRBD2|19|.|TRBV27|TRBJ2-1
CASSLWQTSGRASYNEQFF
TGTGCCAGCAGTTTATGGCAAACTAGCGGGAGGGCCTCCTACAATGAGCAGTTCTTC
>.|13|few|TRBV24-1|TRBJ2-3
CATSDPRLGTQYF
TGTGCCACCAGTGATCCTCGCTTAGGTACGCAGTATTTT
>.|16|few|TRBV20-1|TRBJ1-5
CSALSLTAGEEEPQHF
TGCAGTGCTCTGAGCTTAACGGCGGGGGAGGAGGAGCCCCAGCATTTT
>TRBD1|15|.|TRBV7-2|TRBJ2-5
CASSRQGARQETQYF
TGTGCCAGCAGTCGACAGGGGGCGAGGCAAGAGACCCAGTACTTC
>.|14|few|TRBV6-2/TRBV6-3|TRBJ2-3
CASSYGGSTDTQYF
TGTGCCAGCAGTTACGGCGGGAGCACAGATACGCAGTATTTT